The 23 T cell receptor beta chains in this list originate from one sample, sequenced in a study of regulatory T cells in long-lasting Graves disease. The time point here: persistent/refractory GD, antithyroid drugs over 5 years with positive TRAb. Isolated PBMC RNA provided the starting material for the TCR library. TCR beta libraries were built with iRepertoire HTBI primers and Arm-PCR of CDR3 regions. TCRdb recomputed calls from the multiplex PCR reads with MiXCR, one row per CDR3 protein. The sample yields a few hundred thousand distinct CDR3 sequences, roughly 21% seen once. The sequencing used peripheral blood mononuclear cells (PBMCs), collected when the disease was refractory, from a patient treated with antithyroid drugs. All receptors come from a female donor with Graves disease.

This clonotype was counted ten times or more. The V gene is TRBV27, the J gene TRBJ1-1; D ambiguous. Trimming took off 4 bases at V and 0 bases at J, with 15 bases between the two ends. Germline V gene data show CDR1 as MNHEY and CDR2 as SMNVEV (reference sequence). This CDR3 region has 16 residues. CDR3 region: CASSSREQFMNTEAFF. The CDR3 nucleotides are TGTGCCAGCAGTTCCCGGGAACAGTTTATGAACACTGAAGCTTTCTTT.

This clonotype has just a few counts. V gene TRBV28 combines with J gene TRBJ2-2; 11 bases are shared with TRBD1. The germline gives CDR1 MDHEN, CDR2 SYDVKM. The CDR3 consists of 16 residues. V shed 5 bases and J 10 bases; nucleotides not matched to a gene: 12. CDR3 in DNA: TGTGCCAGCAGTGGGACAGGGGGATTATGGGGGCAGGAGCTGTTTTTT. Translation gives CASSGTGGLWGQELFF.

CDR3 in amino acids: CASSLGILNTEAFF. DNA for the CDR3: TGTGCCAGCAGCTTAGGAATCTTGAACACTGAAGCTTTCTTT. The chain recombines TRBV5-6 with TRBJ1-1; D unclear. Germline loops: CDR1 SGHDT, CDR2 YYEEEE. With 2 bases removed from V and 0 bases from J, the gap between germline ends came to 8 bases. CDR3 size: 14 residues.

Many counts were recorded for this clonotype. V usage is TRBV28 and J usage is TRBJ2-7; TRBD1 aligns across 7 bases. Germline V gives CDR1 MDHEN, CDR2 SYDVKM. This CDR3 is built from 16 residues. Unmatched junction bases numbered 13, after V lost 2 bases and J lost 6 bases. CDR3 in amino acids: CASSLDLDRAPFEQYF. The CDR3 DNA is TGTGCCAGCAGTTTAGACCTCGACAGGGCCCCTTTCGAGCAGTACTTC.

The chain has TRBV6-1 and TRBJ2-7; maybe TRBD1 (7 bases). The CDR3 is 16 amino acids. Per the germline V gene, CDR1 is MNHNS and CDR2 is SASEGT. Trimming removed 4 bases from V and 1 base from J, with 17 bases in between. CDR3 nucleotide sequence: TGTGCCAGCAGTGTACAAGGGGGCGGAGGGTCCTACGAGCAGTACTTC. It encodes CASSVQGGGGSYEQYF.

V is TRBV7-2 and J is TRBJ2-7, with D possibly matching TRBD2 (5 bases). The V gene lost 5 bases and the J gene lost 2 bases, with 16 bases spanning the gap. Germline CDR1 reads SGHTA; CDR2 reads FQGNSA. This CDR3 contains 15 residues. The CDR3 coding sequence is TGTGCCAGCAGCCCTATAGCGTTGGGCCCCTACGAGCAGTACTTC. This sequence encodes CASSPIALGPYEQYF.

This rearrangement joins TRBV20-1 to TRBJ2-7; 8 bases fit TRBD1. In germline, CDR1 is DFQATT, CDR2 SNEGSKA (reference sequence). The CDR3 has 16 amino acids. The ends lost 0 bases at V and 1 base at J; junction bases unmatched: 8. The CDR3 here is CSARDPQGALSYEQYF. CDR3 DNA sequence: TGCAGTGCTAGAGATCCGCAGGGGGCCCTATCCTACGAGCAGTACTTC.

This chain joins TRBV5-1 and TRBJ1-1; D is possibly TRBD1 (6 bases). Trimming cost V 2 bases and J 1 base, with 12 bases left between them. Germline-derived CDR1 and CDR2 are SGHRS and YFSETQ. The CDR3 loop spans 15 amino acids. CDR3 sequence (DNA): TGCGCCAGCAGCTTTACACAGGGAGGGAACACTGAAGCTTTCTTT. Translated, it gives CASSFTQGGNTEAFF.

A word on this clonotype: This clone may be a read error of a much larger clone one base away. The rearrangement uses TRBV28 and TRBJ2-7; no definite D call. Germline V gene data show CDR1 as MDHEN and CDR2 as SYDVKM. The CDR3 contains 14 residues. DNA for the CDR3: TGTACCAGCAGTTTGGGCAGGCCGCCCTACGAGCAGTACTTC. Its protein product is CTSSLGRPPYEQYF.

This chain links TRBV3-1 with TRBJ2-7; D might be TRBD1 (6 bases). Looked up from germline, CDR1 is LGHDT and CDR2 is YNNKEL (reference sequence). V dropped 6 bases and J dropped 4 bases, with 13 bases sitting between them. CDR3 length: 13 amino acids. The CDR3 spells CASREQGRYEQYF. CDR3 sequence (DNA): TGTGCCAGCAGGGAACAGGGCCGGTACGAGCAGTACTTC.

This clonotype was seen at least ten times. The CDR3 is CASSSGLAGGPTYEQYF. Written as DNA, the CDR3 is TGTGCCAGCAGCTCCGGACTAGCGGGGGGACCAACCTACGAGCAGTACTTC. The rearrangement uses TRBV11-1 and TRBJ2-7, with TRBD2 identical over 14 bases. Germline V gene lookup returns CDR1 SGHAT and CDR2 FQDESV (reference sequence). The CDR3 has 17 residues. V lost 4 bases to trimming and J lost 2 bases; unmatched junction nucleotides: 7. The full variable domain, completed using reference TRBV11-1 and TRBJ2-7, is EAEVAQSPRYKITEKSQAVAFWCDPISGHATLYWYRQILGQGPELLVQFQDESVVDDSQLPKDRFSAERLKGVDSTLKIQPAELGDSAMYLCASSSGLAGGPTYEQYFGPGTRLTVT.

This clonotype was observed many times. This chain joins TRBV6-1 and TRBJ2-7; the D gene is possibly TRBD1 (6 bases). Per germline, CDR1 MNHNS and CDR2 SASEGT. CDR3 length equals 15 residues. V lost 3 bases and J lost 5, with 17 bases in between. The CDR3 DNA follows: TGTGCCAGCAGTGATCGGCAGGGGACCAGGGACGAGCAGTACTTC. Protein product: CASSDRQGTRDEQYF.

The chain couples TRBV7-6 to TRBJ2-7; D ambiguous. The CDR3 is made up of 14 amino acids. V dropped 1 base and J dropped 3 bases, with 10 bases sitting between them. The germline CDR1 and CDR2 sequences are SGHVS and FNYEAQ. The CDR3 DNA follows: TGTGCCAGCAGCTTAGTCCCAGAAGACTACGAGCAGTACTTC. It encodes CASSLVPEDYEQYF. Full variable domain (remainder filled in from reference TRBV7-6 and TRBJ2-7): GAGVSQSPRYKVTKRGQDVALRCDPISGHVSLYWYRQALGQGPEFLTYFNYEAQQDKSGLPNDRFSAERPEGSISTLTIQRTEQRDSAMYRCASSLVPEDYEQYFGPGTRLTVT.

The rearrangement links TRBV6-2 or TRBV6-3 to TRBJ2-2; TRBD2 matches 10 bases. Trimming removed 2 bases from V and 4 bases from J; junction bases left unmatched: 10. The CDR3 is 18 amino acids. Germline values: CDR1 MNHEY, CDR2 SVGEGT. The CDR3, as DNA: TGTGCCAGCAGTTACCCGGCTAGCGGGAGATCCCGCACCGGGGAGCTGTTTTTT. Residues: CASSYPASGRSRTGELFF.

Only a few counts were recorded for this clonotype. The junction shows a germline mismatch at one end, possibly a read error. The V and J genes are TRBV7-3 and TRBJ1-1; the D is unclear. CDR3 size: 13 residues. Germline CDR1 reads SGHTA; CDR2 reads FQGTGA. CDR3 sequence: CAGSQTPNTEAFF. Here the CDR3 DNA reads TGTGCCGGCAGCCAAACGCCCAACACTGAAGCTTTCTTT.

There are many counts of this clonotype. This CDR3 reads CASSFGEEVYEQYF. CDR3 bases: TGTGCCAGCAGTTTTGGGGAGGAGGTGTACGAGCAGTACTTC. The genes are TRBV28 and TRBJ2-7, with a weak D call TRBD2 (6 bases). The CDR3 contains 14 residues. Germline V gene data show CDR1 as MDHEN and CDR2 as SYDVKM. V dropped 3 bases and J dropped 4 bases, with 13 bases sitting between them.

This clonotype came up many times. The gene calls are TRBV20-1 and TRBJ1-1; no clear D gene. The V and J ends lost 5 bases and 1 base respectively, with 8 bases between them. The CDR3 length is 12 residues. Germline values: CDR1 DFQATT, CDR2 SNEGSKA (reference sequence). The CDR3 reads CSAQTGNTEAFF. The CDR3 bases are TGCAGTGCTCAGACCGGGAACACTGAAGCTTTCTTT.

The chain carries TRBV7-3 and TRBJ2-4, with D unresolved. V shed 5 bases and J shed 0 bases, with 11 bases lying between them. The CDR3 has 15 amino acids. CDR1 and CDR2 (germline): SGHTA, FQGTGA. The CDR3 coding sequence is TGTGCCAGCAGCCCCCCCGGAGAAGCCAAAAACATTCAGTACTTC. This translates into CASSPPGEAKNIQYF.

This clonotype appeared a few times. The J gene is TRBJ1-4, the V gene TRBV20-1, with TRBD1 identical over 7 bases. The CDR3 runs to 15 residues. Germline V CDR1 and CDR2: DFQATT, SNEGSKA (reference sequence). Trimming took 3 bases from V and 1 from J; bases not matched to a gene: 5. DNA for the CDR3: TGCAGTGCTAGGCGATGGGACAGAACTAATGAAAAACTGTTTTTT. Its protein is CSARRWDRTNEKLFF.

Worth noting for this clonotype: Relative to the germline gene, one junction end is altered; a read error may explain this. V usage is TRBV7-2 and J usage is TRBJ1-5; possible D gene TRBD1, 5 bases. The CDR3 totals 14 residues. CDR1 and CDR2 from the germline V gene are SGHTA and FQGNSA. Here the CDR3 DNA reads TGTGCCGGCAGCCTATGGGACCTTAATCAGCCCCAGCATTTT. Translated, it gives CAGSLWDLNQPQHF.

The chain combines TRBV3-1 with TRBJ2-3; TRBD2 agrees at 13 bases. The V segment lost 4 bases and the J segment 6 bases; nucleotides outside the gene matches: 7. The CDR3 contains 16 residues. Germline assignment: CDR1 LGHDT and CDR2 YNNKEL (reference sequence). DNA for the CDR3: TGTGCCAGCAGCCTAGGACTAGCGGGGGTGGGGGATACGCAGTATTTT. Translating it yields CASSLGLAGVGDTQYF.

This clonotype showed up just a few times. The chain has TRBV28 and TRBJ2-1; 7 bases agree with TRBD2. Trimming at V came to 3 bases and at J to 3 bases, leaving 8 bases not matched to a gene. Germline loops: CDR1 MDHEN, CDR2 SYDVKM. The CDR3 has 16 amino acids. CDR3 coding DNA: TGTGCCAGCAGTTTCCTAGGCGGGGGATTCTACAATGAGCAGTTCTTC. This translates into CASSFLGGGFYNEQFF.

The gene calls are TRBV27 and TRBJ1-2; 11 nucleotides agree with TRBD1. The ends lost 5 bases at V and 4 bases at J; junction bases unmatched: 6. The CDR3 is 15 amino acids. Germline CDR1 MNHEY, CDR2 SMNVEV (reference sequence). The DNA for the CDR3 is TGTGCCAGCAGTGGGAGGACAGGGGGCGCCTATGGCTACACCTTC. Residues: CASSGRTGGAYGYTF.